This T cell receptor (beta chain) was documented in a study of PD-1 blockade in classical Hodgkin lymphoma. There was relapse after autologous stem cell transplantation in every patient, and there was variation in brentuximab vedotin exposure. Remarks on this clone: Its antigen is currently unknown.

Broader study findings: Relative to healthy donors, newly diagnosed patients reportedly had lower baseline TCR diversity, which was reported as lower still in relapsed/refractory patients.

The repertoire was sequenced with immunoSEQ multiplex PCR; TCRdb's copy has only in-frame clones and lacks some. This table holds about 35,000 clones, over 65% found once. Trimming at V came to 2 bases and at J to 2 bases, leaving 6 bases not matched to a gene. CDR1 is SGHDN, CDR2 FVKESK, per germline. This CDR3 is 16 amino acids long. The receptor was derived from a human donor with classical Hodgkin lymphoma. The chain recombines TRBV14 with TRBJ2-1; 7 bases map to TRBD1. This material consisted of peripheral blood mononuclear cells (PBMCs), taken before the second cycle of nivolumab. For the CDR3, the DNA is TGTGCCAGCAGCCAACACTCGACAGGGCCCTACAATGAGCAGTTCTTC. Translation: CASSQHSTGPYNEQFF.